This TCR beta chain was identified in a study of T cell changes during pregnancy in multiple sclerosis. The protocol was immunoSEQ multiplex PCR, while the TCRdb copy is restricted to in-frame clones and leaves out a portion. The repertoire holds 90,000 or so clones, with approximately 93% as singletons. This clone was seen only once. Germline values: CDR1 SGHRS, CDR2 YFSETQ. V lost 1 base, J lost 5 bases, and 12 bases lay in between. The CDR3 is 14 residues long. This chain links TRBV5-1 with TRBJ2-5; D is unresolved. The material sequenced was peripheral blood, taken after pregnancy. The sequence was collected from a female donor in good health, enrolled as a control in a pregnancy study. This CDR3 reads CASSLTVSRETQYF. CDR3 sequence (DNA): TGCGCCAGCAGCTTGACGGTTTCGCGGGAGACCCAGTACTTC.